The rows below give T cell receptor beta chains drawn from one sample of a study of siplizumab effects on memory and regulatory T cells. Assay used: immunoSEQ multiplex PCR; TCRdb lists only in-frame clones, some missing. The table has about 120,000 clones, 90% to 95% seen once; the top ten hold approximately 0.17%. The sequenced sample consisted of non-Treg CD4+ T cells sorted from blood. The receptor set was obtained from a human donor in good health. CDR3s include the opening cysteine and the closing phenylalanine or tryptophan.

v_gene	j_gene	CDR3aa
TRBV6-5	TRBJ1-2	CASSPAGDGYTF
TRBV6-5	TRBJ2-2	CASYAGSTGELFF
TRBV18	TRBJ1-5	CASSPKRDMSNQPQHF
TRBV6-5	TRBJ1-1	CASSAVTEAFF
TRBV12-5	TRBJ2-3	CASGLGDREADTQYF
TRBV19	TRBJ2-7	CASRTTGGAFVGEQYF
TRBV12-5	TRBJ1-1	CASGTDPGLMNTEAFF
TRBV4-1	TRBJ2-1	CASSQGVGGINNEQFF
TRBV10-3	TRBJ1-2	CAISIDREREGYTF
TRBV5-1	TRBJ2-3	CASSLEVNTDTQYF
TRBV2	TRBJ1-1	CASSASYTEAFF
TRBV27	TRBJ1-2	CASRQDRGRGYTF
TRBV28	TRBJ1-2	CASSLRGSEGYTF
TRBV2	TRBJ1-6	CASSQTGVSSPLHF
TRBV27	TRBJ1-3	CASSLGRVAGNTIYF
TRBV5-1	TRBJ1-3	CASSSEANTIYF
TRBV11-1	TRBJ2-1	CASSLGNMSRGQQGEQFF
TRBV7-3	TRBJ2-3	CASSSRQSDTQYF
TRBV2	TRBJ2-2	CASVDGGPGTGELFF
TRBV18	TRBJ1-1	CASSPDRGLTEAFF
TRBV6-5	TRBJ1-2	CASIPRVSDGYTF
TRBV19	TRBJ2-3	CASQAVGTDTQYF
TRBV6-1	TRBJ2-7	CASSEQPNQGEQYF
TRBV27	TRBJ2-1	CASSGQGFRQFF
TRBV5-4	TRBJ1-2	CASSPDRNYGYTF
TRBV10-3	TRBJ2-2	CAISGDVGGLTGELFF
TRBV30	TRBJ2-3	CAWTSVDTQYF
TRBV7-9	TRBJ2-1	CASSLDRAFGDEQFF
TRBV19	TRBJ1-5	CASSIPNSNQPQHF
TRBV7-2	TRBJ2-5	CASSFRLAETQYF
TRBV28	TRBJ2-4	CASSLQGATVSKNIQYF
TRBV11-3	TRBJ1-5	CASSVNRGYSNQPQHF
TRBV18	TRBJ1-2	CASSRNEGPGGYTF
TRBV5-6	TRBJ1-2	CASSLDGTVYGYTF
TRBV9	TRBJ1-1	CASSGGQGDDEAFF
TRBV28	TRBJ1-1	CASRKIRGKNTEAFF
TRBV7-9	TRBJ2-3	CASSSNPSTDTQYF